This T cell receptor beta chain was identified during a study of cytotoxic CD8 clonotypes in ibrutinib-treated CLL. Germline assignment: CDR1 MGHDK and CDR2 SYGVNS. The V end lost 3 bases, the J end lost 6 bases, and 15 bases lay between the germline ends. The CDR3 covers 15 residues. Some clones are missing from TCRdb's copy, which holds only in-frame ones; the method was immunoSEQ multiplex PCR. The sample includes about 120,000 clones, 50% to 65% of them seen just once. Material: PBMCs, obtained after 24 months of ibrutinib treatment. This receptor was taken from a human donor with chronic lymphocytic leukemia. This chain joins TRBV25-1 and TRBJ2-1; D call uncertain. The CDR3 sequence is CASSDWAEGGNEQFF. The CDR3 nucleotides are TGTGCCAGCAGTGACTGGGCAGAAGGCGGCAATGAGCAGTTCTTC. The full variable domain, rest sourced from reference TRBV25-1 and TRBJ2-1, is EADIYQTPRYLVIGTGKKITLECSQTMGHDKMYWYQQDPGMELHLIHYSYGVNSTEKGDLSSESTVSRIRTEHFPLTLESARPSHTSQYLCASSDWAEGGNEQFFGPGTRLTVL.